This T cell receptor (beta chain) was captured in a study of blood T cell repertoires in COVID-19. Sequencing was performed with immunoSEQ multiplex PCR; in TCRdb, only in-frame clones are kept and a portion is missing. This sample carries roughly 180,000 clones, 70% to 80% of them seen once, and the ten largest clones take roughly 7.8%. This CDR3 has 14 amino acids. Germline CDR1 is SGHAT and CDR2 is FQDESV (reference sequence). Trimming cost V 0 bases and J 3 bases, with 8 bases left between them. The sequencing input was peripheral blood. This TCR came from a woman aged 45-59 years with active or convalescent COVID-19. The chain recombines TRBV11-1 with TRBJ2-5; D gene ambiguous. CDR3 amino acids: CASSLAWQEETQYF. DNA of the CDR3: TGTGCCAGCAGCTTAGCGTGGCAGGAAGAGACCCAGTACTTC.